These 15 T cell receptor beta chains share one sample of origin, sequenced in a study of T cell responses to AZD1222 COVID-19 vaccine. Generated by immunoSEQ multiplex PCR, the TCRdb table keeps only in-frame clones and is missing some. The sample shows some 110,000 clones, 80% to 90% of them seen only once. The sample consisted of peripheral blood, taken 28 days after the second AZD1222 dose. Receptor source: an adult who received the AZD1222 COVID-19 vaccine.

The chain uses TRBV15 and TRBJ1-5; D gene uncertain. Trimming removed 3 bases at V and 5 bases at J, with 20 bases between. This CDR3 comprises 17 residues. Germline CDR1 reads LNHNV; CDR2 reads YYDKDF (reference sequence). The CDR3, as DNA: TGTGCCACCAGCAGCGTTGGGTGGGAGGTCCCCCATCAGCCCCAGCATTTT. Protein sequence: CATSSVGWEVPHQPQHF.

The rearrangement uses TRBV19 and TRBJ2-1, with D perhaps matching TRBD1 or TRBD2 (5 bases each). Germline V gene data show CDR1 as LNHDA and CDR2 as SQIVND (reference sequence). The CDR3 is made up of 15 amino acids. The ends were cut back, 2 bases at V and 3 bases at J, with 11 bases in the middle. CDR3 loop: CASSISREHYNEQFF. CDR3 DNA sequence: TGTGCCAGTAGTATATCCAGGGAGCACTACAATGAGCAGTTCTTC.

The genes are TRBV29-1 and TRBJ2-1, with D possibly being TRBD2 (6 bases). Germline-derived CDR1 and CDR2 are SQVTM and ANQGSEA. The CDR3 runs to 13 residues. V lost 4 bases to trimming and J lost 10 bases, with 17 bases between them. The CDR3 spells CSVALNRDWEQFF. The DNA of the CDR3 is TGCAGCGTTGCCCTCAATCGGGACTGGGAGCAGTTCTTC.

For the CDR3, the DNA is TGTGCCAGCAGCTGGGGACGGAGGATAAGTGAAGCTTTCTTT. This codes for CASSWGRRISEAFF. The rearrangement uses TRBV11-3 and TRBJ1-1; tentatively, D is TRBD1 (5 bases). Trimming shortened V by 4 bases and J by 7 bases, and 16 bases separated the two germline ends. Looked up from germline, CDR1 is SGHNT and CDR2 is YENEEA. This CDR3 is 14 amino acids long.

This sequence joins TRBV9 and TRBJ1-1; 8 positions agree with TRBD1. Germline CDR1 reads SGDLS; CDR2 reads YYNGEE. This CDR3 region has 14 residues. The junction had 7 bases not matched to a gene; V was cut back by 3 bases and J by 6 bases. The CDR3 region has the DNA TGTGCCAGCAGCGCCTCCGGGACAGGACCTGAAGCTTTCTTT. As protein: CASSASGTGPEAFF.

The chain uses TRBV29-1 and TRBJ2-7; D uncertain. Germline V gives CDR1 SQVTM, CDR2 ANQGSEA. CDR3 size: 12 residues. Trimming took off 7 bases at V and 7 bases at J, with 17 bases between the two ends. The chain's CDR3 is CSAQGPGGEQYF. For the CDR3, the DNA is TGCAGCGCACAAGGCCCGGGTGGTGAGCAGTACTTC.

V and J are TRBV12-3 or TRBV12-4 and TRBJ2-7; no clear D. The CDR3 has 13 residues. The ends were cut back, 5 bases at V and 5 bases at J, with 13 bases in the middle. The CDR3 spells CASSPEFPNEQYF. The CDR3 DNA reads TGTGCCAGCAGTCCCGAGTTCCCGAACGAGCAGTACTTC.

The chain combines TRBV4-2 with TRBJ1-5; D remains ambiguous. The ends were cut back, 0 bases at V and 1 base at J, with 10 bases in the middle. From germline, CDR1 is LGHNA and CDR2 YNFKEQ. The CDR3 totals 16 residues. CDR3 protein: CASSQDVGLSNQPQHF. DNA of the CDR3: TGTGCCAGCAGCCAAGACGTGGGATTAAGCAATCAGCCCCAGCATTTT.

V and J are TRBV5-3 and TRBJ2-3; 10 nucleotides match TRBD2. TRBV5-3 is an ORF for which the function is uncertain. This CDR3 is built from 21 residues. Losses at the gene ends were 2 bases for V and 3 bases for J; bases not matched to a gene: 21. CDR3 loop: CARSLVSASGRAKGGTDTQYF. CDR3 DNA sequence: TGTGCCAGAAGCTTAGTAAGTGCTAGCGGGAGAGCCAAAGGGGGTACAGATACGCAGTATTTT.

The chain combines TRBV28 with TRBJ2-7; D might be TRBD2 (5 bases). The germline V and J ends were trimmed by 6 bases and 0 bases, with 12 bases remaining between them. The CDR3 extends over 14 amino acids. CDR1 and CDR2 from the germline V gene are MDHEN and SYDVKM. CDR3 protein: CASSGEGYSYEQYF. DNA of the CDR3: TGTGCCAGCAGCGGGGAAGGCTACTCCTACGAGCAGTACTTC. Complete variable domain (other parts from reference TRBV28 and TRBJ2-7): DVKVTQSSRYLVKRTGEKVFLECVQDMDHENMFWYRQDPGLGLRLIYFSYDVKMKEKGDIPEGYSVSREKKERFSLILESASTNQTSMYLCASSGEGYSYEQYFGPGTRLTVT.

V gene TRBV30 combines with J gene TRBJ2-3, with TRBD2 identical over 7 bases. Germline CDR1 reads GTSNPN; CDR2 reads SVGIG (reference sequence). This CDR3 is built from 15 residues. The trim removed 0 bases at V and 3 bases at J, leaving 6 bases unmatched. In nucleotides, the CDR3 is TGTGCCTGGAGTGTACTTGGGGGGGGGACAGATACGCAGTATTTT. It codes for CAWSVLGGGTDTQYF.

The gene calls are TRBV5-1 and TRBJ1-2; 7 bases map to TRBD1. Germline CDR1 SGHRS, CDR2 YFSETQ. The V and J ends lost 4 bases and 4 bases, in that order; junction bases with no gene match: 7. This CDR3 is 14 amino acids long. The CDR3 region is CASSPRGDSYGYTF. CDR3 nucleotide sequence: TGCGCCAGCAGCCCGAGAGGGGACAGCTATGGCTACACCTTC.

The chain combines TRBV4-3 with TRBJ2-7; weak D call: TRBD1 (6 bases). Germline V lookup: CDR1 LGHNA, CDR2 YSLEER. Trimming shortened V by 5 bases and J by 1 base, and 12 bases separated the two germline ends. This CDR3 contains 14 residues. The CDR3 sequence is CASSLRGQSYEQYF. The CDR3 nucleotides read TGCGCCAGCAGCTTAAGAGGACAGTCCTACGAGCAGTACTTC.

This clone was counted a single time. The rearrangement uses TRBV9 and TRBJ2-7; D is uncertain. Trimming cost V 3 bases and J 10 bases, with 14 bases left between them. The V gene's germline CDR1 is SGDLS and CDR2 YYNGEE. There are 12 residues in the CDR3. For the CDR3, the DNA is TGTGCCAGCAGCGAAACATCCTCCCCTCAGTACTTC. This encodes CASSETSSPQYF. Drawing the rest from reference TRBV9 and TRBJ2-7, the complete variable domain is DSGVTQTPKHLITATGQRVTLRCSPRSGDLSVYWYQQSLDQGLQFLIQYYNGEERAKGNILERFSAQQFPDLHSELNLSSLELGDSALYFCASSETSSPQYFGPGTRLTVT.

V is TRBV6-5 and J is TRBJ2-2, with 11 bases that match TRBD1. In germline, CDR1 is MNHEY, CDR2 SVGAGI. The CDR3 extends over 14 amino acids. Unmatched junction bases numbered 2, after V lost 5 bases and J lost 6 bases. The CDR3, as DNA: TGTGCCAGCAGTCCGGACAGGGGGCCCGGGGAGCTGTTTTTT. Its protein product is CASSPDRGPGELFF.